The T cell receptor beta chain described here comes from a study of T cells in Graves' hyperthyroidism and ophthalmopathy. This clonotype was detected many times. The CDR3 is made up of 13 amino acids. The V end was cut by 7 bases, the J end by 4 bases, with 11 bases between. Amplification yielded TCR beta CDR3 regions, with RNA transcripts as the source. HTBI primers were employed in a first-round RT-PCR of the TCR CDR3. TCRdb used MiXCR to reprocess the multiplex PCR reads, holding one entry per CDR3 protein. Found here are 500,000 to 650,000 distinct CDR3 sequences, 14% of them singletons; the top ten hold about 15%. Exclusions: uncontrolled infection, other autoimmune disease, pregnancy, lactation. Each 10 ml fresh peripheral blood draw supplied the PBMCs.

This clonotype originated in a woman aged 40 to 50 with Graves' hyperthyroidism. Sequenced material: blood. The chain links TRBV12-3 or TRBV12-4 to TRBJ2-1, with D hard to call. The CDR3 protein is CASKAESYNEQFF. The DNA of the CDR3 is TGTGCCAGCAAGGCGGAATCTTACAATGAGCAGTTCTTC.